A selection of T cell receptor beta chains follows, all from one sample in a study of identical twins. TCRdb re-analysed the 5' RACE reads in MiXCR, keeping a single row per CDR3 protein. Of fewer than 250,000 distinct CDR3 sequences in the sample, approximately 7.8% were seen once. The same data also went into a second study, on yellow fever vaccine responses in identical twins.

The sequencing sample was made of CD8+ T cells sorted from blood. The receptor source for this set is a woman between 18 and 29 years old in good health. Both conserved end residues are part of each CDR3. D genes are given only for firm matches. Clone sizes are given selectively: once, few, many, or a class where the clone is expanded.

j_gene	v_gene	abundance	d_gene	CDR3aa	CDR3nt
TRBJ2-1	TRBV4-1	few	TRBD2	CASSQEFGTSHEQFF	TGCGCCAGCAGCCAAGAGTTTGGGACTAGTCATGAGCAGTTCTTC
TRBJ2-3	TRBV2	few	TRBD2	CASSEFERGLADTQYF	TGTGCCAGCAGTGAATTCGAGCGGGGGTTAGCAGATACGCAGTATTTT
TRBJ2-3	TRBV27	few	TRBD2	CASSLLGLVTAGTDTQYF	TGTGCCAGCAGTTTACTAGGACTAGTAACCGCCGGCACAGATACGCAGTATTTT
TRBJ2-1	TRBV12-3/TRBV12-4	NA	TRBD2	CASSSTHSGLSEQFF	TGTGCCAGCAGCTCCACCCATAGCGGGCTAAGTGAGCAGTTCTTC
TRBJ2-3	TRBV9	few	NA	CASSPQPDTQYF	TGTGCCAGCAGCCCCCAACCGGATACGCAGTATTTT
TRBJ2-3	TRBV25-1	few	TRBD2	CASSPLAGGLADTQYF	TGTGCCAGCAGCCCCTTGGCGGGGGGGTTGGCAGATACGCAGTATTTT
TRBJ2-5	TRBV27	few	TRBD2	CASSPAGTGETQYF	TGTGCCAGCAGCCCAGCGGGGACTGGGGAGACCCAGTACTTC
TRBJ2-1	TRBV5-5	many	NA	CASSWAGNNEQFF	TGTGCCAGCAGCTGGGCCGGTAACAATGAGCAGTTCTTC
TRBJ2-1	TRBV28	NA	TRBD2	CASSIELAGAGGNEQFF	TGTGCCAGCAGTATAGAACTAGCGGGAGCTGGGGGCAATGAGCAGTTCTTC
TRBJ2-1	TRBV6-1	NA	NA	CASSVDYTYNEQFF	TGTGCCAGCAGTGTGGACTACACTTACAATGAGCAGTTCTTC
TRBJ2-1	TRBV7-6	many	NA	CASSLAEAYNEQFF	TGTGCCAGCAGCTTAGCGGAGGCCTACAATGAGCAGTTCTTC
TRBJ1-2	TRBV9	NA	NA	CASSARQGGFGYTF	TGTGCCAGCAGCGCAAGACAAGGCGGCTTTGGCTACACCTTC
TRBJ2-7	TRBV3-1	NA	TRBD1	CASSHGTGIEEQYF	TGTGCCAGCAGCCATGGGACAGGGATTGAGGAGCAGTACTTC
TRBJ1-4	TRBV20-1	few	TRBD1	CSARDWAGGADEKLFF	TGCAGTGCTAGAGATTGGGCAGGGGGCGCTGATGAAAAACTGTTTTTT
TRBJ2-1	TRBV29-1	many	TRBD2	CSVDGGLEQFF	TGCAGCGTTGATGGGGGACTAGAGCAGTTCTTC
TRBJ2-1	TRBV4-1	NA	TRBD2	CASTPRGGRGGSDEQFF	TGCGCCAGCACCCCGAGGGGGGGGCGGGGGGGCTCTGATGAGCAGTTCTTC
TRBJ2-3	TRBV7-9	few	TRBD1	CASSFRDRRSDTQYF	TGTGCCAGCAGCTTCCGGGACAGGAGATCAGATACGCAGTATTTT
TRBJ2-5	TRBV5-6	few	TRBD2	CASSSGLIEETQYF	TGTGCCAGCAGCTCGGGACTAATTGAAGAGACCCAGTACTTC
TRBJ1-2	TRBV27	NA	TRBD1	CASSLFEGQGVGGYTF	TGTGCCAGCAGTTTGTTTGAGGGACAGGGTGTGGGCGGCTACACCTTC
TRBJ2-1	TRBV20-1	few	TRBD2	CSARDGGTSEIEQFF	TGCAGTGCTAGAGATGGTGGGACTAGCGAGATTGAGCAGTTCTTC
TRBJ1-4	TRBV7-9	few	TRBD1	CASSFWDRDEKLFF	TGTGCCAGCAGCTTTTGGGACAGGGACGAAAAACTGTTTTTT
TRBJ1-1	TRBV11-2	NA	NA	CASSLVTGLWMNTEAFF	TGTGCCAGCAGCTTAGTCACAGGGCTTTGGATGAACACTGAAGCTTTCTTT
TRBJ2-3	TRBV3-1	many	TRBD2	CASSQDSAGTITDTQYF	TGTGCCAGCAGCCAAGATTCCGCGGGGACTATCACAGATACGCAGTATTTT
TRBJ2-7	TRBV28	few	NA	CASSRLGPLFYEQYF	TGTGCCAGCAGCCGCTTAGGCCCTCTCTTCTACGAGCAGTACTTC
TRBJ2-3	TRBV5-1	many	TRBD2	CASSLVGVGAGVEDTQYF	TGCGCCAGCAGCTTGGTCGGAGTAGGTGCGGGAGTGGAGGATACGCAGTATTTT
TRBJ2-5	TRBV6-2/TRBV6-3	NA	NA	CASSWGTSQETQYF	TGTGCCAGCAGTTGGGGGACATCACAAGAGACCCAGTACTTC
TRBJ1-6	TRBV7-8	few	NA	CASSLTSYNSPLHF	TGTGCCAGCAGCTTAACCAGCTATAATTCACCCCTCCACTTT
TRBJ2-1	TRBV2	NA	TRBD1	CASSGRQGARNEQFF	TGTGCCAGCAGTGGTCGACAGGGGGCGAGGAATGAGCAGTTCTTC
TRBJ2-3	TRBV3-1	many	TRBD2	CASSQGLAGIAGTDTQYF	TGTGCCAGCAGCCAAGGACTAGCGGGCATAGCAGGGACAGATACGCAGTATTTT
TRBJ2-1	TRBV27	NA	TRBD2	CASSLAAGVSQFF	TGTGCCAGCAGTTTGGCAGCGGGGGTTTCGCAGTTCTTC